Following are 3 T cell receptor beta chains from one sample sequenced in a study of T-cell reconstitution after alpha-beta-depleted transplantation in children. The TCRbeta library incorporated unique molecular identifiers. TCRdb re-derived calls from the PCR reads in MiXCR, one entry per CDR3 protein. The data hold almost 250,000 distinct CDR3 sequences, with about 25% observed a single time. Specimen: PBMCs, collected before TCRalphabeta/CD19-depleted stem cell transplant. The source of these receptors is a girl aged 2 to 10 with Fanconi anemia, due to receive a stem cell transplant.

Concerning this clonotype: Since a much larger clone is just one base distant, this may be a read error. The chain carries TRBV29-1 and TRBJ2-7; perhaps TRBD2 as D (6 bases). The CDR3 consists of 12 residues. Germline lookup yields CDR1 SQVTM and CDR2 ANQGSEA. The CDR3 sequence is CSANLGEDEQNF. CDR3 nucleotide sequence: TGCAGCGCCAACCTGGGGGAGGACGAGCAGAACTTC.

In this sample, this clonotype turned up many times. The genes are TRBV5-6 and TRBJ2-7, with 8 bases aligning to TRBD2. Trimming took 1 base from V and 5 from J; bases not matched to a gene: 5. The CDR3 is made up of 14 amino acids. The V gene's germline CDR1 is SGHDT and CDR2 YYEEEE. The DNA of the CDR3 is TGTGCCAGCAGCTTGAGGGGACTAGTCAACGAGCAGTACTTC. This translates into CASSLRGLVNEQYF.

This chain uses TRBV23-1 with TRBJ2-7, with TRBD2 matching 14 bases. TRBV23-1 belongs to the ORF category, with a function that is uncertain. J lost 12 bases, V lost 0 bases, and 4 bases had no gene match. CDR3 size: 14 residues. CDR3 sequence: CASSQSIGLAGGYF. CDR3 nucleotide sequence: TGCGCCAGCAGTCAATCCATAGGACTAGCGGGGGGGTACTTC.